Shown below are 7 T cell receptor beta chains from a single sample sequenced in a study of blood T cell repertoires in COVID-19. Clones were read by immunoSEQ multiplex PCR, and TCRdb kept only the in-frame ones, dropping some. The table has about 440,000 clones, about 91% seen once. The sequenced sample consisted of peripheral blood. All receptors derive from a woman aged 45-59 years with COVID-19, enrolled during active disease.

The genes are TRBV9 and TRBJ2-7, with a tentative D call TRBD1 (6 bases). The length of the CDR3 is 15 residues. The germline V gene has CDR1 SGDLS and CDR2 YYNGEE. V dropped 4 bases and J dropped 2 bases, with 16 bases sitting between them. The CDR3 DNA sequence: TGTGCCAGCAGCCCCCAGGGGTCCCACCCCTACGAGCAGTACTTC. This sequence encodes CASSPQGSHPYEQYF.

V is TRBV27 and J is TRBJ2-7; TRBD2 aligns across 7 bases. The CDR3 sequence is 16 residues long. CDR1 MNHEY and CDR2 SMNVEV come from the germline V gene (reference sequence). V lost 0 bases to trimming and J lost 2 bases; unmatched junction nucleotides: 7. The CDR3 spells CASSLSGGGVPYEQYF. The CDR3 DNA sequence: TGTGCCAGCAGTTTATCGGGGGGAGGGGTCCCCTACGAGCAGTACTTC.

The chain has TRBV7-8 and TRBJ1-2; the D gene is possibly TRBD1 (6 bases). V was cut by 1 base and J by 2 bases, with 11 bases left in between. CDR1 and CDR2 (germline): SGHVS, FQNEAQ. This CDR3 is built from 15 residues. The CDR3 sequence is CASSLGRGLNYGYTF. The DNA of the CDR3 is TGTGCCAGCAGCTTAGGCAGGGGTTTAAACTATGGCTACACCTTC.

The chain carries TRBV5-6 and TRBJ1-1, with 10 nucleotides matching TRBD1. Germline V gene sequence: CDR1 SGHDT, CDR2 YYEEEE. The CDR3 sequence is 15 residues long. The J segment lost 6 bases and the V segment lost 3 bases, leaving 8 bases of the junction unmatched. CDR3: CASSSPGQGLPEAFF. The DNA of the CDR3 is TGTGCCAGCAGCTCCCCGGGACAGGGGCTCCCTGAAGCTTTCTTT.

The J gene is TRBJ1-2, the V gene TRBV5-1; tentative D call: TRBD1 (5 bases). Germline CDR1 SGHRS, CDR2 YFSETQ. The V end lost 0 bases, the J end lost 6 bases, and 9 bases lay between the germline ends. The CDR3 contains 13 residues. The CDR3 loop is CASSLVSGNGYTF. CDR3 bases: TGCGCCAGCAGCTTGGTTTCAGGGAATGGCTACACCTTC.

The chain carries TRBV5-1 and TRBJ1-2; no firm D call. The germline V and J ends were trimmed by 0 bases and 4 bases, with 16 bases remaining between them. CDR1 is SGHRS and CDR2 is YFSETQ in the germline V gene. The CDR3 is made up of 16 amino acids. DNA of the CDR3: TGCGCCAGCAGCTTGGTTTCCGAGTCTCCCCCCTATGGCTACACCTTC. This sequence encodes CASSLVSESPPYGYTF.

CDR3 protein: CASSLEQTNTEAFF. CDR3 in DNA: TGTGCCAGCAGCTTGGAACAGACGAACACTGAAGCTTTCTTT. V and J are TRBV11-1 and TRBJ1-1; D is unclear. V was cut by 3 bases and J by 1 base, with 9 bases left in between. The CDR3 is 14 amino acids. The germline V gene has CDR1 SGHAT and CDR2 FQDESV (reference sequence).